This is a list of T cell receptor beta chains from one sample in a study of T-cell memory formation after mild COVID-19. TCRdb ran MiXCR on the 5' RACE reads and lists one entry per CDR3 protein. The table has about 62,000 distinct CDR3 sequences, about 9.4% seen once. The sample comprised PBMCs or a T cell subset sorted from them (not recorded which). All receptors derive from a man between 18 and 29 years old who had mild COVID-19 (a few samples of this study predate the infection). Cell type and time point are not known. CDR3s include the opening cysteine and the closing phenylalanine or tryptophan. D genes are given only for firm matches. The size field is filled for only some rows; it gives once, few, many or a size class.

V gene	J gene	D gene	clone size	CDR3 protein	CDR3 DNA
TRBV7-2	TRBJ2-3	-	many	CASSPRGTDTQYF	TGTGCCAGCAGTCCTCGTGGGACCGATACGCAGTATTTT
TRBV24-1	TRBJ1-1	-	-	CATSDYMNTEAFF	TGTGCCACCAGTGACTACATGAACACTGAAGCTTTCTTT
TRBV10-1	TRBJ2-1	-	few	CASSYTGTPNEQFF	TGCGCCAGCAGTTATACCGGGACACCCAATGAGCAGTTCTTC
TRBV6-2/TRBV6-3	TRBJ2-5	TRBD1	-	CASSYRTGDQETQYF	TGTGCCAGCAGTTACAGGACAGGGGACCAAGAGACCCAGTACTTC
TRBV7-2	TRBJ2-3	-	medium-sized	CASSLGFTDTQYF	TGTGCCAGCAGCTTGGGCTTCACAGATACGCAGTATTTT
TRBV2	TRBJ1-5	-	-	CASSELEGGQPQHF	TGTGCCAGCAGTGAACTAGAGGGGGGGCAGCCCCAGCATTTT
TRBV7-2	TRBJ2-3	TRBD2	-	CASSLSPGGGGTTDTQYF	TGTGCCAGCAGCTTATCCCCGGGGGGCGGGGGGACCACAGATACGCAGTATTTT
TRBV28	TRBJ2-1	-	-	CASSLGWGRDEQFF	TGTGCCAGCAGTTTGGGGTGGGGCCGAGATGAGCAGTTCTTC
TRBV5-1	TRBJ1-4	-	-	CASSLGPSTNEKLFF	TGCGCCAGCAGCTTGGGGCCCTCAACTAATGAAAAACTGTTTTTT
TRBV5-6	TRBJ2-5	-	-	CASSLQQETQYF	TGTGCCAGCAGCTTGCAGCAAGAGACCCAGTACTTC
TRBV2	TRBJ2-3	-	few	CASSGGLRATQYF	TGTGCCAGCAGTGGTGGATTGAGGGCTACGCAGTATTTT
TRBV7-2	TRBJ1-2	-	few	CASSKPRDYGYTF	TGTGCCAGCAGCAAACCTCGGGATTATGGCTACACCTTC
TRBV11-2	TRBJ2-5	-	few	CASSLPGGLRVETQYF	TGTGCCAGCAGCCTTCCTGGGGGGCTACGGGTGGAGACCCAGTACTTC
TRBV7-8	TRBJ2-3	-	many	CASSLGAYPSTDTQYF	TGTGCCAGCAGCCTGGGGGCCTACCCTAGCACAGATACGCAGTATTTT
TRBV7-2	TRBJ2-7	-	many	CASSLKVGREQYF	TGTGCCAGCAGCTTAAAAGTGGGTCGGGAGCAGTACTTC
TRBV11-2	TRBJ2-3	-	-	CASSLIGRLDTQYF	TGTGCCAGCAGCTTAATAGGGCGCCTGGATACGCAGTATTTT
TRBV7-6	TRBJ2-3	TRBD2	few	CASSVGLAESTDTQYF	TGTGCCAGCAGCGTGGGACTAGCGGAAAGCACAGATACGCAGTATTTT
TRBV18	TRBJ2-5	TRBD1	-	CASSPNRGDQETQYF	TGTGCCAGCTCACCTAACAGGGGGGACCAAGAGACCCAGTACTTC
TRBV29-1	TRBJ2-7	TRBD2	many	CSVGVPSGVEQYF	TGCAGCGTTGGCGTCCCTAGCGGGGTTGAGCAGTACTTC
TRBV5-4	TRBJ2-2	-	-	CASSLDGGRGTGELFF	TGTGCCAGCAGCTTGGACGGGGGAAGGGGGACCGGGGAGCTGTTTTTT
TRBV12-3/TRBV12-4	TRBJ1-2	-	few	CASSQHSSPSPYRYTF	TGTGCCAGCAGCCAACACAGTTCCCCTTCACCCTATCGCTACACCTTC
TRBV5-1	TRBJ2-5	-	few	CASSPTPQETQYF	TGCGCCAGCAGCCCAACTCCCCAAGAGACCCAGTACTTC
TRBV18	TRBJ1-2	-	few	CASSPRVGQENYGYTF	TGTGCCAGCTCACCGCGGGTAGGCCAGGAAAACTATGGCTACACCTTC